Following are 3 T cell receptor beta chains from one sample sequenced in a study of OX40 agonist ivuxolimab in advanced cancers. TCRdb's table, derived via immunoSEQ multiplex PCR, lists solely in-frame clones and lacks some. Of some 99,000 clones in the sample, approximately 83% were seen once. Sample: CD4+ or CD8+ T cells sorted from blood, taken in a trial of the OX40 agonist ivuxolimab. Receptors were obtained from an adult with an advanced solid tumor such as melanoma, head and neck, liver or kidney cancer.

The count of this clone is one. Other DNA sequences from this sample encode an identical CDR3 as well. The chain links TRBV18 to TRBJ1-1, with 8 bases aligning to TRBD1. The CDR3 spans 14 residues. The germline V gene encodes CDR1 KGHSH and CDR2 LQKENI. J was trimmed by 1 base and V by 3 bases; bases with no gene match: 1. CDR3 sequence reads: CASSPGTGNTEAFF. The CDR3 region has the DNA TGTGCCAGCTCACCCGGGACAGGGAACACTGAAGCTTTCTTT.

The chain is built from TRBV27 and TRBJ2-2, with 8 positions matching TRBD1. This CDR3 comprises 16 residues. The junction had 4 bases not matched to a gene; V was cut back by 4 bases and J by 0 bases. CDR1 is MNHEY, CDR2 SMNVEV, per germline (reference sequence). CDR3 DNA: TGTGCCAGCAGTTCCTCGGACAGGGCGAACACCGGGGAGCTGTTTTTT. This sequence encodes CASSSSDRANTGELFF.

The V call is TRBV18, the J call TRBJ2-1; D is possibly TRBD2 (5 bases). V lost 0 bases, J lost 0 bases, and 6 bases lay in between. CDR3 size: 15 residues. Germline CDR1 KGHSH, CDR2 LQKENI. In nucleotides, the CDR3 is TGTGCCAGCTCACCACCGGGGAGCTCCTACAATGAGCAGTTCTTC. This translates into CASSPPGSSYNEQFF.